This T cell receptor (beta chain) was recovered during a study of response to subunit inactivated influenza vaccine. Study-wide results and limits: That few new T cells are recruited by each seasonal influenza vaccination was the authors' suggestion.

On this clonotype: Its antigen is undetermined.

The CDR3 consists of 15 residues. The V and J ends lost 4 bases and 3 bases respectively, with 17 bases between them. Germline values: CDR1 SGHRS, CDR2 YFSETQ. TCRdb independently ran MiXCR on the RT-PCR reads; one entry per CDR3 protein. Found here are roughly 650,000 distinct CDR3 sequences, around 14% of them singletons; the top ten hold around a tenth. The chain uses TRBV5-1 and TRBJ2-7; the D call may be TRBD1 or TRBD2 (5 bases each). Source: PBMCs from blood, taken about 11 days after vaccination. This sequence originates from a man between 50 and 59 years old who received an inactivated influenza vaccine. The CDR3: CASSPRGQGIYEQYF. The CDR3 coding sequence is TGCGCCAGCAGCCCTCGAGGGCAGGGAATCTACGAGCAGTACTTC.